These 27 T cell receptor beta chains were sequenced from one sample in a study of PD-L1 blockade in urothelial cancer (dated by TCRdb to about 2017). The intended sense of this specimen's time point label: pretreatment peripheral blood. Library preparation used the immunoSEQ multiplex PCR assay. Imported from immuneACCESS, the table was reduced by TCRdb to in-frame sequences with V and J called. These copies leave out some clones; in studies compared against another copy, an unresolved V gene accounts for under half, and the cause of the remainder is not known. The sample table records approximately 90,000 clones; almost 90% of these occur just once. The ten largest clones add up to under 2% of the sample. The sequences come from PBMCs, collected around atezolizumab (anti-PD-L1) treatment. These receptors were taken from a man aged 60 to 75 with urothelial cancer.

The V gene is TRBV28, the J gene TRBJ1-1, with 7 nucleotides matching TRBD1. Germline loops: CDR1 MDHEN, CDR2 SYDVKM. V trimming: 1 base; J trimming: 5 bases; junction bases outside the gene matches: 13. The CDR3 totals 17 residues. CDR3 DNA sequence: TGTGCCAGCAGTTTATCTCTAGTAAGACAGGGTGGGACTGAAGCTTTCTTT. This gives the protein CASSLSLVRQGGTEAFF.

The chain uses TRBV5-8 and TRBJ1-5; D ambiguous. Germline V gene data show CDR1 as SGHTS and CDR2 as YDEGEE. The CDR3 has 14 residues. The V end was cut by 5 bases, the J end by 3 bases, with 12 bases between. CDR3 amino acids: CASRVVSFNQPQHF. Written as DNA, the CDR3 is TGTGCCAGCAGGGTAGTGAGTTTCAATCAGCCCCAGCATTTT.

V and J are TRBV6-7 and TRBJ2-3; 9 positions match TRBD2. TRBV6-7 is an ORF, with its function uncertain. The CDR3 is 16 residues long. V shed 2 bases and J 0 bases; nucleotides not matched to a gene: 3. CDR3 sequence (DNA): TGTGCCAGCAGTTACCCTAGCGGGGCTAGCACAGATACGCAGTATTTT. This encodes CASSYPSGASTDTQYF.

This chain connects TRBV5-1 to TRBJ2-1, with 9 bases lining up with TRBD2. Germline lookup yields CDR1 SGHRS and CDR2 YFSETQ. The CDR3 runs to 14 residues. V shed 6 bases and J 3 bases; nucleotides not matched to a gene: 4. The CDR3 DNA reads as TGCGCCAGCAAAGCGGGGGGATTCTACAATGAGCAGTTCTTC. Translating it yields CASKAGGFYNEQFF.

J is TRBJ2-3 and V is TRBV7-2; D may be TRBD1 (7 bases). This CDR3 is built from 15 residues. Trimming took 3 bases from V and 1 from J, leaving 11 bases between them. Germline assignment: CDR1 SGHTA and CDR2 FQGNSA. The CDR3 region is CASSFRGAGTDTQYF. The CDR3 DNA sequence: TGTGCCAGCAGCTTCAGGGGGGCGGGCACAGATACGCAGTATTTT.

This clone showed up just once. This rearrangement joins TRBV7-6 to TRBJ1-1, with 7 nucleotides matching TRBD1. CDR1 is SGHVS and CDR2 is FNYEAQ in the germline V gene. The CDR3 runs to 17 residues. Unmatched junction bases numbered 19, after V lost 5 bases and J lost 7 bases. The CDR3 DNA reads as TGTGCCAGCAGCCCAAGCCTATTTTACAGACAGGGCGGTGAAGCTTTCTTT. This gives the protein CASSPSLFYRQGGEAFF.

This clone was detected a few times. V and J are TRBV9 and TRBJ1-3; perhaps TRBD1 as D (5 bases). CDR3 length equals 12 residues. V lost 6 bases to trimming and J lost 7 bases, with 11 bases between them. CDR1 is SGDLS, CDR2 YYNGEE, per germline. The CDR3 DNA reads as TGTGCCAGCAAGGGGAGCGGGAACACCATATATTTT. Translation gives CASKGSGNTIYF.

V and J are TRBV5-1 and TRBJ1-2, with TRBD1 matching over 8 bases. Losses at the gene ends were 0 bases for V and 8 bases for J; bases not matched to a gene: 3. Germline V gives CDR1 SGHRS, CDR2 YFSETQ. The length of the CDR3 is 13 residues. For the CDR3, the DNA is TGCGCCAGCAGCTTGGCGACAGGGGAAGGCTACACCTTC. It specifies CASSLATGEGYTF. Based on the CDR3 plus reference TRBV5-1 and TRBJ1-2, the full variable domain is KAGVTQTPRYLIKTRGQQVTLSCSPISGHRSVSWYQQTPGQGLQFLFEYFSETQRNKGNFPGRFSGRQFSNSRSEMNVSTLELGDSALYLCASSLATGEGYTFGSGTRLTVV.

The genes are TRBV6-5 and TRBJ2-7; 8 nucleotides agree with TRBD2. V dropped 8 bases and J dropped 6; count of bases not matched to a gene: 3. The CDR3 length is 11 residues. From germline, CDR1 is MNHEY and CDR2 SVGAGI. The DNA for the CDR3 is TGTGCCAGCGGCGCGGGGGGCGAGCAGTACTTC. Encoded protein: CASGAGGEQYF.

The chain joins TRBV4-2 to TRBJ2-1; TRBD2 aligns across 9 bases. The CDR3 is made up of 17 amino acids. The ends lost 0 bases at V and 5 bases at J; junction bases unmatched: 8. CDR1 is LGHNA and CDR2 is YNFKEQ in the germline V gene. CDR3 sequence (DNA): TGTGCCAGCAGCCAAGAGTTGCGGGGGGGCCGGAACAATGAGCAGTTCTTC. Translating it yields CASSQELRGGRNNEQFF.

The CDR3 region is CASSLNGQGPTQYF. The DNA of the CDR3 is TGTGCCAGCAGCTTAAATGGACAGGGCCCGACCCAGTACTTC. V is TRBV7-9 and J is TRBJ2-5; 8 bases align to TRBD1. This CDR3 has 14 residues. With V trimmed by 2 bases and J by 7 bases, 6 bases remained unmatched. Germline V gene lookup returns CDR1 SEHNR and CDR2 FQNEAQ (reference sequence). The whole variable domain, remainder taken from reference TRBV7-9 and TRBJ2-5, is DTGVSQNPRHKITKRGQNVTFRCDPISEHNRLYWYRQTLGQGPEFLTYFQNEAQLEKSRLLSDRFSAERPKGSFSTLEIQRTEQGDSAMYLCASSLNGQGPTQYFGPGTRLLVL.

V and J are TRBV6-1 and TRBJ1-2; 8 bases are shared with TRBD1. Trimming removed 7 bases from V and 8 bases from J; junction bases left unmatched: 3. The CDR3 extends over 11 amino acids. Germline CDR1 reads MNHNS; CDR2 reads SASEGT. The CDR3 sequence is CASTSGGGYTF. As DNA, the CDR3 is TGTGCCAGCACGTCAGGGGGCGGCTACACCTTC.

The chain employs TRBV5-1 and TRBJ2-7, with 7 bases that match TRBD1. Germline V gives CDR1 SGHRS, CDR2 YFSETQ. V trimming: 4 bases; J trimming: 0 bases; junction bases outside the gene matches: 7. The CDR3 sequence is 15 residues long. The CDR3 loop is CASSGDSMSSYEQYF. The CDR3 DNA reads as TGCGCCAGCAGCGGGGACAGCATGAGCTCCTACGAGCAGTACTTC.

This chain links TRBV28 with TRBJ1-4; no firm D call. The CDR3 sequence is 11 residues long. The V and J ends lost 6 bases and 8 bases respectively, with 7 bases between them. In germline, CDR1 is MDHEN, CDR2 SYDVKM. CDR3 sequence: CASSLREKLFF. In nucleotides, the CDR3 is TGTGCCAGCAGCCTAAGAGAAAAACTGTTTTTT.

The count of this clone is one. The chain combines TRBV5-1 with TRBJ2-5, with a weak D call TRBD2 (5 bases). The CDR3 spans 16 residues. Deletions cut 0 bases from V and 2 bases from J, with 14 bases between. Germline V gives CDR1 SGHRS, CDR2 YFSETQ. The CDR3 DNA reads TGCGCCAGCAGCTTGGCGTTGGGAGAGTTTCAAGAGACCCAGTACTTC. It encodes CASSLALGEFQETQYF.

A word on this clone: The same CDR3 can be traced to other DNA sequences in this sample. This chain links TRBV6-5 with TRBJ2-7; 10 positions agree with TRBD1. CDR1 and CDR2 from the germline V gene are MNHEY and SVGAGI. V lost 6 bases, J lost 3 bases, and 5 bases stayed unmatched. This CDR3 has 14 amino acids. The DNA for the CDR3 is TGTGCCAGCAGAATCCGGGACAGGGGCTACGAGCAGTACTTC. Protein sequence: CASRIRDRGYEQYF.

The gene calls are TRBV11-2 and TRBJ1-4; perhaps TRBD1 as D (5 bases). V was shortened by 1 base and J by 7 bases, with 13 bases between the two germline ends. The CDR3 spans 15 residues. CDR1 and CDR2 (germline): SGHAT, FQNNGV. The CDR3 here is CASSLAGRASEKLFF. In DNA form, the CDR3 reads TGTGCCAGCAGCTTAGCAGGGAGGGCAAGTGAAAAACTGTTTTTT.

J is TRBJ1-4 and V is TRBV19; TRBD1 agrees at 7 bases. From germline, CDR1 is LNHDA and CDR2 SQIVND (reference sequence). This CDR3 has 13 amino acids. The J segment lost 5 bases and the V segment lost 6 bases, leaving 3 bases of the junction unmatched. CDR3 sequence (DNA): TGTGCCAGTAGGCGGGGACAGAATGAAAAACTGTTTTTT. As protein: CASRRGQNEKLFF.

CDR3 DNA sequence: TGTGCCAGCAGCTTAACGATGACAGGGGACCTCAATGAGCAGTTCTTC. Its protein is CASSLTMTGDLNEQFF. The chain is built from TRBV7-3 and TRBJ2-1, with 8 bases aligning to TRBD1. This CDR3 contains 16 residues. V was clipped by 0 bases and J by 6 bases; unmatched bases: 7. CDR1 and CDR2 from the germline V gene are SGHTA and FQGTGA.

Only a few counts were recorded for this clone. This chain uses TRBV21-1 with TRBJ1-5. TRBV21-1 is tagged as a pseudogene. This CDR3 is built from 18 residues. In nucleotides, the CDR3 is TGTGCCAGCAGCAAGTCTTGGGAGGTGGGGGGTGACGATCAGCCCCAGCATTTT. Its protein is CASSKSWEVGGDDQPQHF.

In this sample, this clone turned up once. The CDR3 nucleotides read TGTGCCAGTAGTCCCCAGGCAGGGGGCGGAACCAAAAACATTCAGTACTTC. It yields the protein CASSPQAGGGTKNIQYF. V and J are TRBV19 and TRBJ2-4; TRBD1 matches at 8 bases. V shed 5 bases and J 2 bases; nucleotides not matched to a gene: 11. The CDR3 sequence is 17 residues long. The germline CDR1 and CDR2 sequences are LNHDA and SQIVND (reference sequence).

The CDR3 region is CASSFLRGSRTDTQYF. Here the CDR3 DNA reads TGTGCCAGCAGCTTTCTCAGGGGAAGTCGTACAGATACGCAGTATTTT. V and J are TRBV7-9 and TRBJ2-3; D is possibly TRBD1 (6 bases). V was shortened by 3 bases and J by 3 bases, with 16 bases between the two germline ends. The germline V gene has CDR1 SEHNR and CDR2 FQNEAQ (reference sequence). CDR3 length: 16 residues.

The V and J genes are TRBV6-6 and TRBJ2-3; the D gene is possibly TRBD1 (7 bases). The V gene lost 1 base and the J gene lost 2 bases, with 13 bases spanning the gap. Germline V gene sequence: CDR1 MNHNY, CDR2 SVGAGI (reference sequence). The CDR3 sequence is 16 residues long. CDR3 sequence reads: CASSYLTGRLTDTQYF. CDR3 bases: TGTGCCAGCAGTTACTTGACAGGGAGGCTCACAGATACGCAGTATTTT.

This clone was detected only once. The chain employs TRBV5-8 and TRBJ1-1; possibly TRBD1 for D (6 bases). V was cut by 4 bases and J by 5 bases, with 21 bases left in between. This CDR3 is built from 16 residues. The V gene's germline CDR1 is SGHTS and CDR2 YDEGEE. The CDR3 is CASSDNLGGLGTEAFF. Written as DNA, the CDR3 is TGTGCCAGCAGCGACAACCTCGGGGGGCTAGGGACTGAAGCTTTCTTT.

This clone was detected only once. The chain couples TRBV14 to TRBJ2-5; no firm D call. Germline V gene lookup returns CDR1 SGHDN and CDR2 FVKESK. The ends were cut back, 1 base at V and 4 bases at J, with 7 bases in the middle. The CDR3 length is 13 residues. CDR3 region: CASSQVVRETQYF. DNA for the CDR3: TGTGCCAGCAGCCAAGTAGTAAGAGAGACCCAGTACTTC.

This clone was recorded only once. The gene calls are TRBV5-5 and TRBJ2-1; TRBD2 matches at 11 bases. CDR1 is SGHKS, CDR2 YYEKEE, per germline (reference sequence). The V gene end was trimmed by 0 bases and the J gene end by 8 bases; junction bases not matched to a gene: 10. The CDR3 contains 17 residues. The CDR3 sequence: CASSLGLRLAGGHEQFF. The CDR3 bases are TGTGCCAGCAGCTTGGGTCTGCGGCTAGCGGGAGGACATGAGCAGTTCTTC.

The rearrangement joins TRBV6-5 to TRBJ2-7, with 8 bases identical to TRBD2. The CDR3 has 16 amino acids. Germline-derived CDR1 and CDR2 are MNHEY and SVGAGI. Trimming cost V 4 bases and J 3 bases; bases outside gene matches: 11. The CDR3 DNA reads TGTGCCAGCAGTTTTCGTCCGGGACTAGTAAACTACGAGCAGTACTTC. It specifies CASSFRPGLVNYEQYF.